Below, 14 T cell receptor beta chains from the same sample are listed, as sequenced in a study of beta chain features in type 1 diabetes. Study results and limitations: TCRB CDR3s from Type 1 diabetes patients were moderately but significantly shorter in all four CD4+ subsets.

These receptors have no identified antigens. What was sequenced were expressed TCRB transcripts, since all of the isolated RNA had been reverse transcribed. Measured with immunoSEQ multiplex PCR; TCRdb has only the in-frame clones, and not every one. The sample lists 680,000 or so clones, 10% to 15% seen once, with around 0.022% in the top ten. The source material was naive CD4+ T cells from blood. The receptor set was obtained from a man aged 18 to 30 with type 1 diabetes.

This rearrangement joins TRBV14 to TRBJ2-7; D might be TRBD1 (6 bases). Germline CDR1 is SGHDN and CDR2 is FVKESK. Trimming took 1 base from V and 2 from J, leaving 12 bases between them. There are 15 residues in the CDR3. CDR3 coding DNA: TGTGCCAGCAGCCAAGGTTGGGACACAGCCTACGAGCAGTACTTC. It encodes CASSQGWDTAYEQYF.

This clone was observed a handful of times. The chain is built from TRBV29-1 and TRBJ1-4; 7 positions match TRBD1. The CDR3 runs to 12 residues. CDR1 is SQVTM, CDR2 ANQGSEA, per germline. V shed 4 bases, J shed 6 bases, and the junction held 2 bases outside the gene matches. The CDR3 region has the DNA TGCAGCGTTGGACAGGGATATGAAAAACTGTTTTTT. Translation gives CSVGQGYEKLFF. Combining the CDR3 with reference TRBV29-1 and TRBJ1-4 gives the whole variable domain SAVISQKPSRDICQRGTSLTIQCQVDSQVTMMFWYRQQPGQSLTLIATANQGSEATYESGFVIDKFPISRPNLTFSTLTVSNMSPEDSSIYLCSVGQGYEKLFFGSGTQLSVL.

A few counts support this clone. The rearrangement joins TRBV4-1 to TRBJ2-2; tentative D call: TRBD1 (5 bases). V shed 4 bases and J shed 1 base, with 13 bases lying between them. The CDR3 covers 16 residues. The V gene's germline CDR1 is MGHRA and CDR2 YSYEKL. Here the CDR3 reads CASSLTTDGNTGELFF. In DNA, the CDR3 is TGCGCCAGCAGCCTTACGACAGATGGGAACACCGGGGAGCTGTTTTTT.

The chain couples TRBV27 to TRBJ1-5; TRBD1 aligns across 8 bases. This CDR3 region has 13 residues. V was clipped by 10 bases and J by 6 bases; unmatched bases: 8. The germline V gene has CDR1 MNHEY and CDR2 SMNVEV (reference sequence). The DNA of the CDR3 is TGTGCCACCTCCTGGACAGGGACTCAGCCCCAGCATTTT. This sequence encodes CATSWTGTQPQHF.

This chain joins TRBV2 and TRBJ2-5; D gene unclear. Germline V CDR1 and CDR2: SNHLY, FYNNEI. CDR3 size: 12 residues. Trimming removed 6 bases at V and 5 bases at J, with 10 bases between. The CDR3 protein is CASRKVEETQYF. CDR3 nucleotides: TGTGCCAGCAGGAAGGTCGAGGAGACCCAGTACTTC.

The gene calls are TRBV19 and TRBJ1-1; 9 bases line up with TRBD1. The CDR3 sequence is 14 residues long. Per the germline V gene, CDR1 is LNHDA and CDR2 is SQIVND (reference sequence). V was pared by 7 bases and J by 4 bases, with 7 bases of the junction left unmatched. The CDR3 nucleotides are TGTGCCAGTACTATCGGACAGGGGAGCACTGAAGCTTTCTTT. Its translation is CASTIGQGSTEAFF.

The J gene is TRBJ1-4, the V gene TRBV5-6, with unresolved D. This CDR3 is built from 14 residues. V lost 3 bases and J 6 bases, leaving 12 bases between the germline ends. In germline, CDR1 is SGHDT, CDR2 YYEEEE. CDR3 in DNA: TGTGCCAGCAGCTCGGGTGAAGGGTATGAAAAACTGTTTTTT. Protein sequence: CASSSGEGYEKLFF.

The chain carries TRBV19 and TRBJ2-2; unclear D gene. The CDR3 contains 15 residues. Trimming removed 2 bases at V and 5 bases at J, with 12 bases between. Germline loops: CDR1 LNHDA, CDR2 SQIVND (reference sequence). The CDR3 loop reads CASSITQIETGELFF. The CDR3 coding sequence is TGTGCCAGTAGTATAACGCAAATCGAGACCGGGGAGCTGTTTTTT.

The chain employs TRBV14 and TRBJ1-2, with TRBD1 identical over 7 bases. The V and J ends lost 0 bases and 5 bases, in that order; junction bases with no gene match: 12. CDR1 is SGHDN, CDR2 FVKESK, per germline. The CDR3 covers 17 residues. This CDR3 reads CASSQELPGQTPYGYTF. The CDR3 DNA sequence: TGTGCCAGCAGCCAAGAACTCCCGGGACAGACCCCGTATGGCTACACCTTC.

The chain links TRBV27 to TRBJ2-3, with TRBD2 matching 11 bases. CDR1 and CDR2 (germline): MNHEY, SMNVEV (reference sequence). V shed 6 bases, J shed 1 base, and the junction held 3 bases outside the gene matches. This CDR3 has 15 residues. CDR3 coding DNA: TGTGCCAGCAGGCCACTAGCGGGGGGCACAGATACGCAGTATTTT. This codes for CASRPLAGGTDTQYF.

This clone was seen more than once but under ten times. The V gene is TRBV6-5, the J gene TRBJ1-2; D unresolved. Looked up from germline, CDR1 is MNHEY and CDR2 is SVGAGI. Between the trimmed V and J ends, which lost 5 bases and 8 bases, there was a span of 12 bases. The CDR3 totals 12 residues. CDR3 protein: CASSKGGYGYTF. The CDR3 DNA reads as TGTGCCAGCAGTAAGGGAGGGTACGGCTACACCTTC.

This clone was seen a handful of times. J is TRBJ2-4 and V is TRBV19; D is undetermined. CDR1 is LNHDA and CDR2 is SQIVND in the germline V gene (reference sequence). V lost 4 bases and J 3 bases, leaving 13 bases between the germline ends. The CDR3 length is 15 residues. The CDR3 loop is CASSSQASGKNIQYF. CDR3 nucleotides: TGTGCCAGTAGTAGCCAGGCGAGTGGCAAAAACATTCAGTACTTC.

V gene TRBV13 combines with J gene TRBJ2-7; 7 bases are a match to TRBD1. V gave up 1 base and J gave up 6 bases; unmatched junction bases: 3. The CDR3 loop spans 13 amino acids. CDR1 is PRHDT and CDR2 is FYEKMQ in the germline V gene (reference sequence). CDR3 bases: TGTGCCAGCAGCTTAGAACAGGGGCTCGAGCAGTACTTC. It codes for CASSLEQGLEQYF.

This chain joins TRBV11-3 and TRBJ2-7, with D perhaps matching TRBD1 (5 bases). V was pared by 4 bases and J by 0 bases, with 13 bases between. Per the germline V gene, CDR1 is SGHNT and CDR2 is YENEEA. This CDR3 is built from 15 residues. The DNA for the CDR3 is TGTGCCAGCAGCTCCAGACAGACAAGCTCCTACGAGCAGTACTTC. Amino acid sequence: CASSSRQTSSYEQYF.